A single sample is the source of the 14 T cell receptor beta chains below, sequenced in a study of control samples from healthy donors and cancer patients. Libraries were prepared by immunoSEQ multiplex PCR; TCRdb keeps only in-frame clonotypes and omits some of them. The sample has 80,000 to 85,000 clones; approximately 90% are singletons. What was sequenced was blood. The receptors derive from a woman aged 45-65 years in good health.

CDR3 residues: CASSIELGTEAFF. The CDR3 nucleotides read TGTGCCAGTAGTATAGAATTAGGCACTGAAGCTTTCTTT. The chain has TRBV19 and TRBJ1-1; D gene uncertain. V was cut by 0 bases and J by 4 bases, with 6 bases left in between. The length of the CDR3 is 13 residues. Looked up from germline, CDR1 is LNHDA and CDR2 is SQIVND (reference sequence).

The chain is built from TRBV14 and TRBJ2-7; no clear D. The CDR3 has 14 residues. Trimming stripped 0 bases from V and 4 bases from J, with 10 bases between. CDR1 and CDR2 from the germline V gene are SGHDN and FVKESK. CDR3 amino acids: CASSQELSFYEQYF. The CDR3 DNA follows: TGTGCCAGCAGCCAAGAGCTTTCCTTTTACGAGCAGTACTTC.

This clone turned up a few times. This chain uses TRBV5-1 with TRBJ2-1; D gene unclear. The CDR3 has 13 residues. Germline values: CDR1 SGHRS, CDR2 YFSETQ. Deletions cut 0 bases from V and 3 bases from J, with 4 bases between. The CDR3 sequence is CASSLVGYNEQFF. In DNA, the CDR3 is TGCGCCAGCAGCTTGGTCGGCTACAATGAGCAGTTCTTC.

A note on this clone: The junction and the germline gene differ at one end; a read error may be behind it. The genes are TRBV12-3 or TRBV12-4 and TRBJ1-1; TRBD1 agrees at 7 bases. The CDR3 runs to 12 residues. The CDR3 is CASTLKSGQVLF. As DNA, the CDR3 is TGTGCCAGCACCTTAAAAAGCGGACAGGTCTTGTTT.

The CDR3 DNA follows: TGTGCCAGCACGGAGTACACTGAAGCTTTCTTT. Amino acids: CASTEYTEAFF. The chain carries TRBV2 and TRBJ1-1; D unresolved. Trimming took 7 bases from V and 3 from J, leaving 6 bases between them. Looked up from germline, CDR1 is SNHLY and CDR2 is FYNNEI. The CDR3 covers 11 residues.

The genes are TRBV6-6 and TRBJ2-5; D could derive from TRBD1 or TRBD2 (5 bases each). V dropped 5 bases and J dropped 1 base, with 14 bases sitting between them. Germline values: CDR1 MNHNY, CDR2 SVGAGI (reference sequence). The CDR3 length is 15 residues. CDR3 residues: CASSGRDSGQETQYF. In nucleotides, the CDR3 is TGTGCCAGCAGTGGCCGAGACAGCGGCCAAGAGACCCAGTACTTC.

Points on this clone: This specimen includes other DNA sequences encoding the same CDR3. The chain couples TRBV6-1 to TRBJ1-3; D not resolved. CDR3 length: 15 amino acids. Trimming removed 2 bases from V and 0 bases from J, with 8 bases in between. Germline CDR1 is MNHNS and CDR2 is SASEGT. The DNA of the CDR3 is TGTGCCAGCAGTGAAAGTCCCAGCTCTGGAAACACCATATATTTT. Its translation is CASSESPSSGNTIYF.

The sample holds a few counts of this clone. This chain joins TRBV2 and TRBJ1-1; D remains ambiguous. The germline CDR1 and CDR2 sequences are SNHLY and FYNNEI. V lost 6 bases and J 1 base, leaving 21 bases between the germline ends. The CDR3 sequence is 17 residues long. In DNA form, the CDR3 reads TGTGCCAGCAGGCATCATAACGCGGGGTCGGGGAACACTGAAGCTTTCTTT. Translating it yields CASRHHNAGSGNTEAFF.

This sequence joins TRBV19 and TRBJ1-4; no firm D call. Trimming took 2 bases from V and 0 from J, leaving 10 bases between them. The CDR3 sequence is 16 residues long. CDR1 and CDR2 from the germline V gene are LNHDA and SQIVND (reference sequence). The CDR3 bases are TGTGCCAGTAGTATATACATGACGGCAACTAATGAAAAACTGTTTTTT. As protein: CASSIYMTATNEKLFF.

The V gene is TRBV9, the J gene TRBJ1-1; 8 bases map to TRBD1. The CDR3 runs 14 residues. V was clipped by 3 bases and J by 4 bases; unmatched bases: 5. Germline CDR1 and CDR2: SGDLS and YYNGEE. CDR3 DNA: TGTGCCAGCAGCGCAGGGGGCGCCTCCACTGAAGCTTTCTTT. Residues: CASSAGGASTEAFF.

The chain carries TRBV27 and TRBJ2-4; D unclear. Germline V gene lookup returns CDR1 MNHEY and CDR2 SMNVEV (reference sequence). The CDR3 consists of 18 residues. V gave up 3 bases and J gave up 0 bases, with 18 bases separating them. CDR3 sequence reads: CASSFPKMRLEAKNIQYF. For the CDR3, the DNA is TGTGCCAGCAGTTTCCCCAAGATGCGGTTAGAAGCCAAAAACATTCAGTACTTC.

This chain joins TRBV7-9 and TRBJ1-2; perhaps TRBD1 as D (5 bases). CDR3 size: 16 residues. V lost 5 bases, J lost 3 bases, and 19 bases lay in between. Germline lookup yields CDR1 SEHNR and CDR2 FQNEAQ (reference sequence). CDR3 nucleotide sequence: TGTGCCAGCAGCCCCCTCTCGCAGGGCCTCCACTATGGCTACACCTTC. It encodes CASSPLSQGLHYGYTF.

The V and J genes are TRBV18 and TRBJ2-3, with TRBD2 matching 11 bases. The CDR3 is made up of 14 amino acids. Germline values: CDR1 KGHSH, CDR2 LQKENI. The V gene end was trimmed by 3 bases and the J gene end by 4 bases; junction bases not matched to a gene: 0. CDR3 sequence reads: CASSPGLAADTQYF. DNA for the CDR3: TGTGCCAGCTCACCGGGACTAGCGGCAGATACGCAGTATTTT. The entire variable domain, with the rest obtained from reference TRBV18 and TRBJ2-3, is as follows: NAGVMQNPRHLVRRRGQEARLRCSPMKGHSHVYWYRQLPEEGLKFMVYLQKENIIDESGMPKERFSAEFPKEGPSILRIQQVVRGDSAAYFCASSPGLAADTQYFGPGTRLTVL.

This clone occurred once. The V gene is TRBV10-1, the J gene TRBJ2-7; possibly TRBD1 or TRBD2 for D (5 bases each). Trimming shortened V by 8 bases and J by 5 bases, and 7 bases separated the two germline ends. The CDR3 runs to 10 residues. Germline CDR1 is WNHNN and CDR2 is SYGVQD (reference sequence). The CDR3 coding sequence is TGCGCCAGCCGGGGCGACGAGCAGTACTTC. It specifies CASRGDEQYF.